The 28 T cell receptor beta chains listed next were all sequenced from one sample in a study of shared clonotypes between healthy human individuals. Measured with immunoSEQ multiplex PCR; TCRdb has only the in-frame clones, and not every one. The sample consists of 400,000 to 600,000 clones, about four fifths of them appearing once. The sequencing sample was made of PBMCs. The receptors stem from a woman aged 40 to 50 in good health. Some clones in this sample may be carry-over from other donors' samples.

This chain's CDR3 is CASSVSARMNTEAFF. CDR3 DNA: TGTGCCAGCAGCGTAAGTGCCAGGATGAACACTGAAGCTTTCTTT. The gene calls are TRBV9 and TRBJ1-1; D unclear. V shed 1 base and J shed 0 bases, with 10 bases lying between them. This CDR3 is built from 15 residues. Germline loops: CDR1 SGDLS, CDR2 YYNGEE. The complete variable domain, with remaining parts taken from reference TRBV9 and TRBJ1-1, reads DSGVTQTPKHLITATGQRVTLRCSPRSGDLSVYWYQQSLDQGLQFLIQYYNGEERAKGNILERFSAQQFPDLHSELNLSSLELGDSALYFCASSVSARMNTEAFFGQGTRLTVV.

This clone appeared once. CDR3 sequence: CASRPGTFNEKLFF. CDR3 sequence (DNA): TGTGCCAGCAGACCCGGGACCTTTAATGAAAAACTGTTTTTT. The chain joins TRBV28 to TRBJ1-4, with a weak D call TRBD1 (5 bases). CDR3 length: 14 residues. The V gene's germline CDR1 is MDHEN and CDR2 SYDVKM. V lost 6 bases to trimming and J lost 4 bases, with 12 bases between them.

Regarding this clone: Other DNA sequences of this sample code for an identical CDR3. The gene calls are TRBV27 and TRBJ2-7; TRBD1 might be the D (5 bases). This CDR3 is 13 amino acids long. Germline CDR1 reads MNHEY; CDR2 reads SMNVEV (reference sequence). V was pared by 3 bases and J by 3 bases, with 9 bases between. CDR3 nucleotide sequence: TGTGCCAGCAGTTTTGGTAGGGGCTACGAGCAGTACTTC. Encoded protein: CASSFGRGYEQYF.

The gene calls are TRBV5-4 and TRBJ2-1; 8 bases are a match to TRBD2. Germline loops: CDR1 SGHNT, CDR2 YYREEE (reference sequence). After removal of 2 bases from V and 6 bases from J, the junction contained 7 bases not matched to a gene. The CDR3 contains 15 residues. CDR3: CASSFSGRAFNEQFF. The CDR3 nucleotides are TGTGCCAGCAGCTTTTCCGGGAGGGCCTTCAATGAGCAGTTCTTC.

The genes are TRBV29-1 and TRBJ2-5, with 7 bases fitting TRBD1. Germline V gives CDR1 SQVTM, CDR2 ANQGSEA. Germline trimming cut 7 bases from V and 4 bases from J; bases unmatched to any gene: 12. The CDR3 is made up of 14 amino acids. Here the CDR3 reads CSAKPLGGTETQYF. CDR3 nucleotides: TGCAGCGCTAAACCCTTAGGGGGCACAGAGACCCAGTACTTC.

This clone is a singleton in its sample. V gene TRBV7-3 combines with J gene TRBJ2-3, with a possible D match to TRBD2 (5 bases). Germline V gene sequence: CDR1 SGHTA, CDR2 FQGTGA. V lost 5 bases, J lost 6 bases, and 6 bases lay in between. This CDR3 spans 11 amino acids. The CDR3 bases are TGTGCCAGCAGCGGCGGGGATACGCAGTATTTT. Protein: CASSGGDTQYF.

The CDR3 reads CASSSTGSSHTEAFF. The CDR3 DNA reads as TGTGCCAGCAGTTCCACAGGGAGCTCCCACACTGAAGCTTTCTTT. The chain joins TRBV27 to TRBJ1-1; D possibly corresponds to TRBD1 (6 bases). The CDR3 is made up of 15 amino acids. V was clipped by 4 bases and J by 3 bases, with 15 bases between them. Germline loops: CDR1 MNHEY, CDR2 SMNVEV (reference sequence).

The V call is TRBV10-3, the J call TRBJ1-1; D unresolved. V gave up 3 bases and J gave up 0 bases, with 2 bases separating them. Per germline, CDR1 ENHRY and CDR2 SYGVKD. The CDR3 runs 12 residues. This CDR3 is CAISDMNTEAFF. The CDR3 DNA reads TGTGCCATCAGTGACATGAACACTGAAGCTTTCTTT.

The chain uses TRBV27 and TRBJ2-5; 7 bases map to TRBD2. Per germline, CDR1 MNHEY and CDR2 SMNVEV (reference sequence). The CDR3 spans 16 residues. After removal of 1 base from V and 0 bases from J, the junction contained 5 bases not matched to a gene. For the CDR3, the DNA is TGTGCCAGCAGTTTATTCCCCCTAGCGGACCAAGAGACCCAGTACTTC. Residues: CASSLFPLADQETQYF.

CDR3 protein: CASSPWDREETQYF. Written as DNA, the CDR3 is TGTGCCAGCAGTCCGTGGGACAGAGAAGAGACCCAGTACTTC. This chain uses TRBV27 with TRBJ2-5; 7 bases map to TRBD1. J was trimmed by 3 bases and V by 5 bases; bases with no gene match: 6. The CDR3 extends over 14 amino acids. The V gene's germline CDR1 is MNHEY and CDR2 SMNVEV (reference sequence).

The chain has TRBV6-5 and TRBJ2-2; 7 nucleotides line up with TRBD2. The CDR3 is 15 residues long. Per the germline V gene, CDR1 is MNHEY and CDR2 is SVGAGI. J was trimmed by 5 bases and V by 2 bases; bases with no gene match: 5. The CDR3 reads CASSYGGSKTGELFF. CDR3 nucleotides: TGTGCCAGCAGTTACGGCGGGAGTAAGACCGGGGAGCTGTTTTTT.

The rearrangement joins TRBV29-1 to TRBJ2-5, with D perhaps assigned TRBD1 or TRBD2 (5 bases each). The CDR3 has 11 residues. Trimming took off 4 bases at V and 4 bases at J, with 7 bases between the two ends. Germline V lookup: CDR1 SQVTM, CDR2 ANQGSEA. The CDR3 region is CSVGGVETQYF. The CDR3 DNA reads TGCAGCGTTGGAGGGGTAGAGACCCAGTACTTC.

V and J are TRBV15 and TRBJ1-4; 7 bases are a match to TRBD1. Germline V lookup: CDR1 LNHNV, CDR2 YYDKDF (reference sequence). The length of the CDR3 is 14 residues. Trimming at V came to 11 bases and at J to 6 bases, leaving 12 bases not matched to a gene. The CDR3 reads CAAARDRADEKLFF. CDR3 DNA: TGTGCCGCAGCCCGCGACAGGGCCGATGAAAAACTGTTTTTT. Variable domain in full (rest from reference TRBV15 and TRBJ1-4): DAMVIQNPRYQVTQFGKPVTLSCSQTLNHNVMYWYQQKSSQAPKLLFHYYDKDFNNEADTPDNFQSRRPNTSFCFLDIRSPGLGDTAMYLCAAARDRADEKLFFGSGTQLSVL.

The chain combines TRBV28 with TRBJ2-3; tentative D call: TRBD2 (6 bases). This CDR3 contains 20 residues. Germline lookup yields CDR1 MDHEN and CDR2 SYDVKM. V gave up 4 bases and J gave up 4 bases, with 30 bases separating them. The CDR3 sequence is CASSYPIGRNDLEVSDTQYF. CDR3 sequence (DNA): TGTGCCAGCAGTTACCCTATAGGGAGGAATGATCTGGAAGTATCAGATACGCAGTATTTT. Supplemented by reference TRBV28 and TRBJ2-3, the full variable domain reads DVKVTQSSRYLVKRTGEKVFLECVQDMDHENMFWYRQDPGLGLRLIYFSYDVKMKEKGDIPEGYSVSREKKERFSLILESASTNQTSMYLCASSYPIGRNDLEVSDTQYFGPGTRLTVL.

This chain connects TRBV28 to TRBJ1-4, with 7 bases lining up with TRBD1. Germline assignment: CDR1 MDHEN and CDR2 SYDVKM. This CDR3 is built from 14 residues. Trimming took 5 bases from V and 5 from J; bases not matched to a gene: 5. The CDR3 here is CASSSGTENEKLFF. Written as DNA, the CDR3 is TGTGCCAGCAGTAGCGGGACAGAGAATGAAAAACTGTTTTTT.

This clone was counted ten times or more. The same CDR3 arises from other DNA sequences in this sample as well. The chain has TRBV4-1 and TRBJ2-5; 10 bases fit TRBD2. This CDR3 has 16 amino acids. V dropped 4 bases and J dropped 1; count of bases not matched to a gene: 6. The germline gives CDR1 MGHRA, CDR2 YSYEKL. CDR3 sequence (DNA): TGCGCCAGCAGCCCCTTGGGACTAGCGAGCCAAGAGACCCAGTACTTC. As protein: CASSPLGLASQETQYF.

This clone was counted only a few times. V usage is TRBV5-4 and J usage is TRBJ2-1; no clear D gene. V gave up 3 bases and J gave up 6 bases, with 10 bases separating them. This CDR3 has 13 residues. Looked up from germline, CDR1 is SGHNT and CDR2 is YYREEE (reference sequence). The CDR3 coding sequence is TGTGCCAGCAGCTGGACCGAGGTCAATGAGCAGTTCTTC. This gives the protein CASSWTEVNEQFF.

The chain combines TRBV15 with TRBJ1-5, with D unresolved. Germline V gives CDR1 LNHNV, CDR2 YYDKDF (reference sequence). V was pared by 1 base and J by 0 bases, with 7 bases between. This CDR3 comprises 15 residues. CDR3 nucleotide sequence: TGTGCCACCAGCAGAGGGAGGGTTAGCAATCAGCCCCAGCATTTT. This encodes CATSRGRVSNQPQHF.

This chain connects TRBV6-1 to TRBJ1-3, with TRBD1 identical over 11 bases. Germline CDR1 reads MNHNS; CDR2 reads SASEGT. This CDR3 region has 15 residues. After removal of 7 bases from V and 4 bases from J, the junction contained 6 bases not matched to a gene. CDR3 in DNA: TGTGCCAGCACGGACAGGGGGCTAGCGGGAAACACCATATATTTT. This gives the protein CASTDRGLAGNTIYF.

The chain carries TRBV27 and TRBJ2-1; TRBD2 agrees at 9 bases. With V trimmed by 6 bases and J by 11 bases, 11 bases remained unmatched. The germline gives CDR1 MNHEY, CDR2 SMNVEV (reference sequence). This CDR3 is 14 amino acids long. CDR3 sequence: CASSPGTSTLQQFF. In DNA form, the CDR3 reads TGTGCCAGCAGCCCCGGGACTAGCACGTTACAGCAGTTCTTC.

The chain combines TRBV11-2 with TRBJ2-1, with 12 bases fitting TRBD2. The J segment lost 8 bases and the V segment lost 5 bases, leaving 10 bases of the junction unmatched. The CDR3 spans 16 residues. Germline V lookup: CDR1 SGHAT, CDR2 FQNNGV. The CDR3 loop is CASSLLTSGSLDEQFF. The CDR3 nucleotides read TGTGCCAGCAGCCTTCTGACTAGCGGGAGTCTCGATGAGCAGTTCTTC.

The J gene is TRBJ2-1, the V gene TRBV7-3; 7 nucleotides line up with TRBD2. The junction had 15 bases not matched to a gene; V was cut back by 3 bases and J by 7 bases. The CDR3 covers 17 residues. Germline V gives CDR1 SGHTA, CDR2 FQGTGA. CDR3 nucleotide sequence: TGTGCCAGCAGCTTCGGCGGGAGCGTTTCAAGGAGAAATGAGCAGTTCTTC. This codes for CASSFGGSVSRRNEQFF.

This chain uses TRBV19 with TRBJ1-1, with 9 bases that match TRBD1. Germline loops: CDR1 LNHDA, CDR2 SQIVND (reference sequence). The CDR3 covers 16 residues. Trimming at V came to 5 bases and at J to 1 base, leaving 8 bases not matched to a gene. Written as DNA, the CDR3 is TGTGCCAGTAGTGGCTACACGGGACAGGGGAACACTGAAGCTTTCTTT. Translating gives CASSGYTGQGNTEAFF. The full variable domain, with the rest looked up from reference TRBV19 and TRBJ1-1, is DGGITQSPKYLFRKEGQNVTLSCEQNLNHDAMYWYRQDPGQGLRLIYYSQIVNDFQKGDIAEGYSVSREKKESFPLTVTSAQKNPTAFYLCASSGYTGQGNTEAFFGQGTRLTVV.

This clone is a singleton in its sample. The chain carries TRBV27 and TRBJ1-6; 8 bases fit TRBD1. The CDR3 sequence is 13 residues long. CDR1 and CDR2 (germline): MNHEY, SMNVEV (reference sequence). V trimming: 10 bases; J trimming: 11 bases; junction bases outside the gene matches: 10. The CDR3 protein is CATRRQGYPPLHF. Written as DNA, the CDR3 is TGTGCCACACGCCGACAGGGGTACCCACCCCTCCACTTT.

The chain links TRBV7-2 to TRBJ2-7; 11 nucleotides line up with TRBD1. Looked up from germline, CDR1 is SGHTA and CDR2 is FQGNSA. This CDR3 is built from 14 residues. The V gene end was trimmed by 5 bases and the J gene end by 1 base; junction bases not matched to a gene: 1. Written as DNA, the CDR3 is TGTGCCAGCAGCGGACAGGGGGCTTCCTACGAGCAGTACTTC. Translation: CASSGQGASYEQYF.

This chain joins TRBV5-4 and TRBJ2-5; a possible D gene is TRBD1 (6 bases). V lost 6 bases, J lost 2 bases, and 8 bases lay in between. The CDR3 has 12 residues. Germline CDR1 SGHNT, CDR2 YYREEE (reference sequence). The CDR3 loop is CASKGQQETQYF. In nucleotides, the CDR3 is TGTGCCAGCAAAGGACAGCAAGAGACCCAGTACTTC.

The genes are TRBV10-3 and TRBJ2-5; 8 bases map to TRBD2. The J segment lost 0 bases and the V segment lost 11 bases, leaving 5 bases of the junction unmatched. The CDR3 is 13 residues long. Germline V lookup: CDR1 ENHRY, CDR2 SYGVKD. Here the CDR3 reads CAAGGGDQETQYF. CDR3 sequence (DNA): TGTGCCGCGGGGGGAGGTGACCAAGAGACCCAGTACTTC.

CDR3 nucleotide sequence: TGTGCCAGCAGCTTAGACCCAGCCACCTACGAGCAGTACTTC. Translated: CASSLDPATYEQYF. V usage is TRBV11-2 and J usage is TRBJ2-7; D ambiguous. From germline, CDR1 is SGHAT and CDR2 FQNNGV. V lost 0 bases and J lost 2, with 8 bases in between. CDR3 size: 14 residues.